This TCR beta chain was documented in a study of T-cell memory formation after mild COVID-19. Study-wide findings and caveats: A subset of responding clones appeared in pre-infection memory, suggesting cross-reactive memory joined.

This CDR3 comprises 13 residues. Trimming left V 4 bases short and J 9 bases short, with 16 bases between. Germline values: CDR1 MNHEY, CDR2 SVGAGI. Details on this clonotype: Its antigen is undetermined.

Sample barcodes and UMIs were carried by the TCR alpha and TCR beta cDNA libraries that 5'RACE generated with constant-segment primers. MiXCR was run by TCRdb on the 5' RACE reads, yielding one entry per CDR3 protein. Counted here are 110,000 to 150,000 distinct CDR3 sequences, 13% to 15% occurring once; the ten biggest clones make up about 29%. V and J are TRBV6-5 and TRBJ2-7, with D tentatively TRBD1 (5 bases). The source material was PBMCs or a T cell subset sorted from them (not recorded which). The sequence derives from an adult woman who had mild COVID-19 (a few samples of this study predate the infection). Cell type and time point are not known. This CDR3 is CASSLDTTYPQYF. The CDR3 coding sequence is TGTGCCAGCAGTTTGGACACCACTTATCCGCAGTACTTC.